Shown below are 20 T cell receptor beta chains from a single sample sequenced in a study of beta chain features in type 1 diabetes. The investigators reverse transcribed all of the isolated RNA, so they sequenced expressed TCRB transcripts. Sequencing used immunoSEQ multiplex PCR; TCRdb keeps in-frame clones, though not all of them. The sample carries tens of thousands of clones, 30% to 35% recorded once. The sample taken for sequencing was stem cell memory CD4+ T cells from blood. The receptors were gathered from a woman aged 18-29 years in good health.

The chain carries TRBV10-3 and TRBJ1-3; D not resolved. Germline loops: CDR1 ENHRY, CDR2 SYGVKD. CDR3 length: 14 residues. Trimming took off 10 bases at V and 0 bases at J, with 13 bases between the two ends. The CDR3 protein is CATSDGISGNTIYF. The CDR3 DNA is TGTGCCACGTCGGACGGGATCTCTGGAAACACCATATATTTT.

This clone was detected only a few times. The chain recombines TRBV5-1 with TRBJ2-3, with TRBD1 as a possible D gene (5 bases). This CDR3 has 15 amino acids. Trimming removed 0 bases from V and 2 bases from J, with 10 bases in between. Germline V gives CDR1 SGHRS, CDR2 YFSETQ. The CDR3 region has the DNA TGCGCCAGCAGCTTGGAGGGGATCCTCACAGATACGCAGTATTTT. As protein: CASSLEGILTDTQYF.

This clone has just a few counts. The gene calls are TRBV2 and TRBJ2-3; D may be TRBD2 (5 bases). This CDR3 comprises 13 residues. The V gene's germline CDR1 is SNHLY and CDR2 FYNNEI. V dropped 1 base and J dropped 5 bases, with 7 bases sitting between them. Written as DNA, the CDR3 is TGTGCCAGCAGTGAAGACCGGGGAGATACGCAGTATTTT. It translates to CASSEDRGDTQYF.

The gene calls are TRBV19 and TRBJ2-1, with D perhaps matching TRBD1 (5 bases). The germline V gene has CDR1 LNHDA and CDR2 SQIVND (reference sequence). V dropped 5 bases and J dropped 8 bases, with 10 bases sitting between them. This CDR3 has 12 amino acids. Here the CDR3 DNA reads TGTGCCAGTAGTCTCGGACACGATGAGCAGTTCTTC. Amino acid sequence: CASSLGHDEQFF.

The chain couples TRBV5-1 to TRBJ2-1, with 12 bases that match TRBD2. From germline, CDR1 is SGHRS and CDR2 YFSETQ. The length of the CDR3 is 16 residues. Germline trimming cut 6 bases from V and 8 bases from J; bases unmatched to any gene: 12. CDR3 DNA: TGCGCCAGCAATGTCCTAGCGGGAGGGCCGGGGTATGAGCAGTTCTTC. It translates to CASNVLAGGPGYEQFF.

This sequence joins TRBV7-6 and TRBJ1-2, with D possibly being TRBD1 (6 bases). CDR3 length: 14 residues. Per the germline V gene, CDR1 is SGHVS and CDR2 is FNYEAQ. Trimming took off 5 bases at V and 4 bases at J, with 14 bases between the two ends. The CDR3 DNA follows: TGTGCCAGCAGCGCGGACAGTACCCGCTATGGCTACACCTTC. Its protein product is CASSADSTRYGYTF.

This clone was picked up a small number of times. The chain combines TRBV21-1 with TRBJ1-1; the listed D gene, TRBD1, was not tested against the DNA. TRBV21-1 is a documented pseudogene. The CDR3 contains 14 residues. In DNA form, the CDR3 reads TGTGCCAGCAGCGATCAGGGACACCGCCGTGGAGCTTTCTTT. Protein: CASSDQGHRRGAFF.

The chain uses TRBV7-8 and TRBJ2-1, with 9 bases lining up with TRBD2. The germline V gene has CDR1 SGHVS and CDR2 FQNEAQ. The CDR3 spans 17 residues. V shed 3 bases and J 2 bases; nucleotides not matched to a gene: 8. The CDR3: CASSFHSGSSPYNEQFF. The DNA for the CDR3 is TGTGCCAGCAGCTTTCATAGCGGGAGCAGTCCCTACAATGAGCAGTTCTTC. The full variable domain, rest sourced from reference TRBV7-8 and TRBJ2-1, is GAGVSQSPRYKVAKRGQDVALRCDPISGHVSLFWYQQALGQGPEFLTYFQNEAQLDKSGLPSDRFFAERPEGSVSTLKIQRTQQEDSAVYLCASSFHSGSSPYNEQFFGPGTRLTVL.

The chain is built from TRBV7-9 and TRBJ2-5, with 10 bases identical to TRBD2. The CDR3 has 17 amino acids. Germline V lookup: CDR1 SEHNR, CDR2 FQNEAQ (reference sequence). Germline trimming cut 5 bases from V and 4 bases from J; bases unmatched to any gene: 13. The CDR3 bases are TGTGCCAGCAGCCCAGTTTCGCAGGCTAGCGGGGGAGAGACCCAGTACTTC. Amino acids: CASSPVSQASGGETQYF.

CDR3: CAWSGAGGGEFTDTQYF. In nucleotides, the CDR3 is TGTGCCTGGAGTGGAGCGGGAGGCGGGGAGTTTACAGATACGCAGTATTTT. The chain is built from TRBV30 and TRBJ2-3; 9 bases line up with TRBD2. V trimming: 1 base; J trimming: 3 bases; junction bases outside the gene matches: 11. The CDR3 runs to 17 residues. CDR1 GTSNPN and CDR2 SVGIG come from the germline V gene (reference sequence).

Only a few counts were recorded for this clone. V and J are TRBV5-1 and TRBJ2-3, with unresolved D. Trimming left V 1 base short and J 2 bases short, with 17 bases between. The CDR3 runs 17 residues. CDR1 SGHRS and CDR2 YFSETQ come from the germline V gene. CDR3 nucleotides: TGCGCCAGCAGCTTGAGGCCGACGGAGTCCAACACAGATACGCAGTATTTT. This gives the protein CASSLRPTESNTDTQYF.

J is TRBJ1-2 and V is TRBV7-2; 7 bases match TRBD1. The CDR3 has 14 residues. Germline values: CDR1 SGHTA, CDR2 FQGNSA. The V gene end was trimmed by 3 bases and the J gene end by 6 bases; junction bases not matched to a gene: 7. CDR3: CASSFLTGTDGYTF. The CDR3 DNA follows: TGTGCCAGCAGCTTCCTGACAGGGACTGATGGCTACACCTTC.

The rearrangement joins TRBV11-2 to TRBJ2-7, with a weak D call TRBD2 (6 bases). V lost 8 bases and J 1 base, leaving 15 bases between the germline ends. The CDR3 extends over 14 amino acids. In germline, CDR1 is SGHAT, CDR2 FQNNGV. The DNA for the CDR3 is TGTGCCAGCTCCGAACTAGCCCGGTCCTACGAGCAGTACTTC. Translation gives CASSELARSYEQYF.

The chain joins TRBV20-1 to TRBJ1-1; D gene unclear. Germline assignment: CDR1 DFQATT and CDR2 SNEGSKA (reference sequence). This CDR3 is built from 11 residues. Deletions cut 7 bases from V and 5 bases from J, with 11 bases between. CDR3: CSGRQGTEAFF. The CDR3 coding sequence is TGCAGTGGCCGACAAGGTACTGAAGCTTTCTTT.

CDR3 in DNA: TGTGCCAGCAGTGCCACTAGCGCAGATACGCAGTATTTT. It encodes CASSATSADTQYF. The chain links TRBV4-2 to TRBJ2-3; TRBD2 matches at 7 bases. Germline lookup yields CDR1 LGHNA and CDR2 YNFKEQ. V was clipped by 6 bases and J by 4 bases; unmatched bases: 4. This CDR3 is built from 13 residues.

The gene calls are TRBV7-2 and TRBJ2-1; D not certain. Trimming took off 8 bases at V and 7 bases at J, with 12 bases between the two ends. The CDR3 runs 12 residues. Germline-derived CDR1 and CDR2 are SGHTA and FQGNSA. The CDR3 nucleotides are TGTGCCAGCTCTCCTCAGAGGAATGAGCAGTTCTTC. It specifies CASSPQRNEQFF.

V is TRBV30 and J is TRBJ2-5, with a weak D call TRBD1 (7 bases). Germline-derived CDR1 and CDR2 are GTSNPN and SVGIG (reference sequence). The CDR3 length is 16 residues. The V end was cut by 7 bases, the J end by 2 bases, with 23 bases between. For the CDR3, the DNA is TGTGCCTTGGAGAGTGGAGGGGGCGTAAGGCAAGAGACCCAGTACTTC. Amino acid sequence: CALESGGGVRQETQYF.

The chain recombines TRBV19 with TRBJ2-1, with 8 nucleotides matching TRBD2. V lost 7 bases to trimming and J lost 0 bases; unmatched junction nucleotides: 2. This CDR3 contains 14 residues. The germline CDR1 and CDR2 sequences are LNHDA and SQIVND (reference sequence). The CDR3 here is CASKSGSSYNEQFF. In DNA, the CDR3 is TGTGCCAGTAAAAGCGGGAGCTCCTACAATGAGCAGTTCTTC.

This rearrangement joins TRBV25-1 to TRBJ2-1; TRBD1 aligns across 8 bases. CDR1 MGHDK and CDR2 SYGVNS come from the germline V gene. J gave up 4 bases and V 4 bases, and 3 bases lay outside the gene matches. The CDR3 runs 14 residues. Here the CDR3 DNA reads TGTGCCAGCAGTGTCGGACAGGGATACAATGAGCAGTTCTTC. Translation: CASSVGQGYNEQFF.

The chain recombines TRBV7-9 with TRBJ1-2; 7 nucleotides line up with TRBD1. The CDR3 runs 15 residues. Germline CDR1 reads SEHNR; CDR2 reads FQNEAQ (reference sequence). Losses at the gene ends were 2 bases for V and 8 bases for J; bases not matched to a gene: 11. In DNA form, the CDR3 reads TGTGCCAGCAGCTTACAAAGTGGACAGGCTCACGGCTACACCTTC. It is translated as CASSLQSGQAHGYTF. Full variable domain (remainder filled in from reference TRBV7-9 and TRBJ1-2): DTGVSQNPRHKITKRGQNVTFRCDPISEHNRLYWYRQTLGQGPEFLTYFQNEAQLEKSRLLSDRFSAERPKGSFSTLEIQRTEQGDSAMYLCASSLQSGQAHGYTFGSGTRLTVV.